This TCR beta chain was recorded in a study of beta chain features in type 1 diabetes. Study as a whole: Age, gender and cell yields were alike across patients and healthy donors.

Expressed TCRB transcripts were sequenced, since all the RNA that had been isolated was reverse transcribed. Here immunoSEQ multiplex PCR was the method, and the copy in TCRdb shows in-frame clones only, minus some. The data hold approximately 170,000 clones, with 7% to 10% observed a single time. This clone was observed a handful of times. The germline V gene has CDR1 KGHSH and CDR2 LQKENI. V shed 2 bases and J shed 1 base, with 7 bases lying between them. This CDR3 contains 14 residues. This clonotype was obtained from a woman aged 18 to 35 in good health. Sequenced material: central memory CD4+ T cells from blood. The V call is TRBV18, the J call TRBJ2-3, with D perhaps matching TRBD2 (6 bases). The CDR3 loop is CASSPASGTDTQYF. The CDR3 nucleotides read TGTGCCAGCTCACCAGCTAGCGGCACAGATACGCAGTATTTT.